These 8 T cell receptor beta chains originate from one sample sequenced in a study of cytomegalovirus exposure and HLA in healthy donors. Data came from immunoSEQ multiplex PCR; TCRdb stores just in-frame clones and leaves some out. The repertoire holds roughly 95,000 clones, 75% to 90% seen once, with 20% to 25% in the top ten. Sequenced material: PBMCs. The receptors here all came from a man in his late teens or twenties in good health and CMV-seropositive.

The V call is TRBV7-9, the J call TRBJ1-2, with 7 bases aligning to TRBD1. Germline trimming cut 5 bases from V and 2 bases from J; bases unmatched to any gene: 5. Germline assignment: CDR1 SEHNR and CDR2 FQNEAQ (reference sequence). The CDR3 consists of 14 residues. The CDR3 nucleotides read TGTGCCAGCAGCCTCTCGACAGGGAACTATGGCTACACCTTC. Encoded protein: CASSLSTGNYGYTF. The full variable domain, its missing parts supplied by reference TRBV7-9 and TRBJ1-2, is DTGVSQNPRHKITKRGQNVTFRCDPISEHNRLYWYRQTLGQGPEFLTYFQNEAQLEKSRLLSDRFSAERPKGSFSTLEIQRTEQGDSAMYLCASSLSTGNYGYTFGSGTRLTVV.

The CDR3 coding sequence is TGTGCCAGCAGTCCGGGAGTTAGGGGTGAGCAGTTCTTC. It yields the protein CASSPGVRGEQFF. The chain has TRBV27 and TRBJ2-1; TRBD2 might be the D (6 bases). CDR3 size: 13 residues. Trimming cost V 5 bases and J 9 bases, with 14 bases left between them. The germline gives CDR1 MNHEY, CDR2 SMNVEV (reference sequence).

This clone was counted once. The rearrangement links TRBV7-3 to TRBJ2-1; 10 nucleotides line up with TRBD1. V was clipped by 4 bases and J by 5 bases; unmatched bases: 11. The CDR3 is 17 residues long. CDR1 SGHTA and CDR2 FQGTGA come from the germline V gene. CDR3 nucleotide sequence: TGTGCCAGCAGCTCATTTCCGGGACAGGGGCTGCACAATGAGCAGTTCTTC. Translation: CASSSFPGQGLHNEQFF.

The V call is TRBV29-1, the J call TRBJ1-2, with D uncertain. The CDR3 length is 11 residues. Trimming removed 4 bases from V and 8 bases from J, with 11 bases in between. Germline V gene lookup returns CDR1 SQVTM and CDR2 ANQGSEA. The CDR3 DNA sequence: TGCAGCGTTGGGAGTCTATTAGGCTACACCTTC. It yields the protein CSVGSLLGYTF.

In this sample, this clone turned up a few times. This chain uses TRBV27 with TRBJ2-1, with 10 bases that match TRBD2. V shed 5 bases and J 7 bases; nucleotides not matched to a gene: 2. The germline gives CDR1 MNHEY, CDR2 SMNVEV (reference sequence). The CDR3 covers 13 residues. DNA for the CDR3: TGTGCCAGCAGTCCGGGACTAGCGAATGAGCAGTTCTTC. Translation: CASSPGLANEQFF.

This chain connects TRBV18 to TRBJ1-1; the D gene is possibly TRBD1 (5 bases). The length of the CDR3 is 16 residues. Germline CDR1 reads KGHSH; CDR2 reads LQKENI. V dropped 4 bases and J dropped 4 bases, with 19 bases sitting between them. The CDR3 region is CASSQSSSRAGTEAFF. The CDR3 coding sequence is TGTGCCAGCTCACAATCCTCATCCAGGGCTGGCACTGAAGCTTTCTTT.

The gene calls are TRBV5-5 and TRBJ1-2, with 7 bases matching TRBD1. This CDR3 region has 14 residues. V trimming: 4 bases; J trimming: 3 bases; junction bases outside the gene matches: 6. Germline V gene data show CDR1 as SGHKS and CDR2 as YYEKEE (reference sequence). The DNA for the CDR3 is TGTGCCAGCAGCAAAGACAGGGTAGACTATGGCTACACCTTC. This codes for CASSKDRVDYGYTF.

The CDR3 DNA reads as TGTGCCAGCAGCTTAGATATTCGTAGGGAGGTCACAGATACGCAGTATTTT. Its translation is CASSLDIRREVTDTQYF. V gene TRBV7-6 combines with J gene TRBJ2-3; TRBD2 might be the D (6 bases). CDR1 SGHVS and CDR2 FNYEAQ come from the germline V gene. This CDR3 is 17 amino acids long. Between the trimmed V and J ends, which lost 1 base and 2 bases, there was a span of 16 bases.